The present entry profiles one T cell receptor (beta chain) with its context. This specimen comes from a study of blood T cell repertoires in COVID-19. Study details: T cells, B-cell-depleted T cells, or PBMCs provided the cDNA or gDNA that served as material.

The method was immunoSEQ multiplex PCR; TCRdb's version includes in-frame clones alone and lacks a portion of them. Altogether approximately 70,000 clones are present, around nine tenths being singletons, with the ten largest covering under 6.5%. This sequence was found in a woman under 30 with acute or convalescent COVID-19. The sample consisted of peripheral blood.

This chain's CDR3 is CASSLVSGFQETQYF. As DNA, the CDR3 is TGTGCCAGCAGCTTGGTATCGGGGTTCCAAGAGACCCAGTACTTC. This rearrangement joins TRBV5-6 to TRBJ2-5, with D tentatively TRBD2 (5 bases). This CDR3 comprises 15 residues. V was cut by 0 bases and J by 1 base, with 10 bases left in between. The V gene's germline CDR1 is SGHDT and CDR2 YYEEEE.